Below are 13 T cell receptor beta chains sequenced from a single sample in a study of blood T cell repertoires in COVID-19. Data came from immunoSEQ multiplex PCR; TCRdb stores just in-frame clones and leaves some out. Here the sample spans a few hundred thousand clones, roughly 91% being singletons. Sequenced input: peripheral blood. These receptors were taken from a woman aged 25 to 39 with COVID-19, enrolled during active disease.

The rearrangement joins TRBV6-1 to TRBJ1-2; 8 nucleotides match TRBD1. This CDR3 has 15 amino acids. V was pared by 1 base and J by 7 bases, with 8 bases of the junction left unmatched. CDR1 MNHNS and CDR2 SASEGT come from the germline V gene. CDR3 region: CASSEGGQGYRGYTF. The DNA of the CDR3 is TGTGCCAGCAGTGAAGGTGGACAGGGATATCGTGGCTACACCTTC.

V usage is TRBV2 and J usage is TRBJ2-7; a possible D gene is TRBD1 (5 bases). The V gene's germline CDR1 is SNHLY and CDR2 FYNNEI. Trimming left V 7 bases short and J 4 bases short, with 26 bases between. CDR3 length: 17 residues. The CDR3: CASMTPLFSRERYEQYF. The CDR3 DNA follows: TGTGCCAGCATGACACCCCTGTTTTCCAGGGAAAGGTACGAGCAGTACTTC. The full variable domain, its missing parts supplied by reference TRBV2 and TRBJ2-7, is EPEVTQTPSHQVTQMGQEVILRCVPISNHLYFYWYRQILGQKVEFLVSFYNNEISEKSEIFDDQFSVERPDGSNFTLKIRSTKLEDSAMYFCASMTPLFSRERYEQYFGPGTRLTVT.

This sequence joins TRBV19 and TRBJ1-2; no definite D call. CDR1 is LNHDA and CDR2 is SQIVND in the germline V gene (reference sequence). This CDR3 contains 15 residues. The V end was cut by 8 bases, the J end by 2 bases, with 18 bases between. CDR3 region: CASANFQRLNYGYTF. Here the CDR3 DNA reads TGTGCCAGTGCGAACTTCCAGCGCCTAAACTATGGCTACACCTTC.

This rearrangement joins TRBV6-2 or TRBV6-3 to TRBJ1-5; D not resolved. V lost 1 base and J lost 3, with 7 bases in between. This CDR3 contains 14 residues. Germline CDR1 is MNHEY and CDR2 is SVGEGT. CDR3 sequence reads: CASSYFGFNQPQHF. DNA of the CDR3: TGTGCCAGCAGTTACTTTGGCTTCAATCAGCCCCAGCATTTT.

This chain uses TRBV24-1 with TRBJ2-5, with 7 bases fitting TRBD1. The CDR3 is made up of 13 amino acids. The germline CDR1 and CDR2 sequences are KGHDR and SFDVKD. V lost 9 bases to trimming and J lost 4 bases; unmatched junction nucleotides: 7. CDR3 nucleotide sequence: TGTGCCACCCGACAAGGGGGCCGAGAGACCCAGTACTTC. Protein sequence: CATRQGGRETQYF.

The chain couples TRBV5-4 to TRBJ2-1, with D maybe TRBD1 (7 bases). Trimming took 4 bases from V and 6 from J, leaving 14 bases between them. Germline loops: CDR1 SGHNT, CDR2 YYREEE (reference sequence). The CDR3 is made up of 14 amino acids. The CDR3 DNA reads TGTGCCAGCAGCCCGGGGGACAGCCTCAATGAGCAGTTCTTC. This encodes CASSPGDSLNEQFF. Full variable domain (remainder filled in from reference TRBV5-4 and TRBJ2-1): ETGVTQSPTHLIKTRGQQVTLRCSSQSGHNTVSWYQQALGQGPQFIFQYYREEENGRGNFPPRFSGLQFPNYSSELNVNALELDDSALYLCASSPGDSLNEQFFGPGTRLTVL.

The chain employs TRBV9 and TRBJ1-3, with a weak D call TRBD1 (5 bases). Germline CDR1 reads SGDLS; CDR2 reads YYNGEE. This CDR3 comprises 16 residues. V lost 4 bases and J 9 bases, leaving 23 bases between the germline ends. CDR3 sequence reads: CASSQSRDGKRGTIYF. The DNA of the CDR3 is TGTGCCAGCAGCCAAAGCCGGGACGGCAAGCGGGGCACCATATATTTT.

V is TRBV7-2 and J is TRBJ1-5; D not certain. V was shortened by 0 bases and J by 6 bases, with 18 bases between the two germline ends. The CDR3 has 17 residues. From germline, CDR1 is SGHTA and CDR2 FQGNSA. As DNA, the CDR3 is TGTGCCAGCAGCTTAGCAGGCCGGGTTAGGTATTCTCAGCCCCAGCATTTT. The encoded protein is CASSLAGRVRYSQPQHF. Full variable domain (rest looked up from reference TRBV7-2 and TRBJ1-5): GAGVSQSPSNKVTEKGKDVELRCDPISGHTALYWYRQSLGQGLEFLIYFQGNSAPDKSGLPSDRFSAERTGGSVSTLTIQRTQQEDSAVYLCASSLAGRVRYSQPQHFGDGTRLSIL.

This clone was counted between two and nine times. The V gene is TRBV7-2, the J gene TRBJ1-2; 8 positions agree with TRBD1. Germline trimming cut 2 bases from V and 0 bases from J; bases unmatched to any gene: 5. The germline gives CDR1 SGHTA, CDR2 FQGNSA. The CDR3 spans 16 residues. Written as DNA, the CDR3 is TGTGCCAGCAGCTTAACGGACAGGGCCTCTAACTATGGCTACACCTTC. Amino acids: CASSLTDRASNYGYTF.

In this sample, this clone turned up many times. The gene calls are TRBV7-2 and TRBJ1-2; D is possibly TRBD1 (5 bases). V shed 0 bases and J shed 5 bases, with 19 bases lying between them. Germline V gene data show CDR1 as SGHTA and CDR2 as FQGNSA. CDR3 length equals 17 residues. In DNA, the CDR3 is TGTGCCAGCAGCTTAGCGGGTGGTTGGGGCCCCTATTATGGCTACACCTTC. This sequence encodes CASSLAGGWGPYYGYTF.

In this sample, this clone turned up a few times. J is TRBJ1-1 and V is TRBV2, with D maybe TRBD1 (5 bases). Between the trimmed V and J ends, which lost 7 bases and 5 bases, there was a span of 17 bases. The germline V gene has CDR1 SNHLY and CDR2 FYNNEI. This CDR3 has 14 residues. The CDR3 region is CASTRQPGGTEAFF. The CDR3 coding sequence is TGTGCCAGCACACGACAGCCCGGGGGGACTGAAGCTTTCTTT.

The chain recombines TRBV4-1 with TRBJ2-7; D gene uncertain. The ends were cut back, 4 bases at V and 4 bases at J, with 14 bases in the middle. Germline V CDR1 and CDR2: MGHRA, YSYEKL. The CDR3 is 14 amino acids. This chain's CDR3 is CASSPHASAYEQYF. The CDR3 nucleotides read TGCGCCAGCAGCCCCCACGCCAGTGCATACGAGCAGTACTTC.

The V and J genes are TRBV4-1 and TRBJ1-1, with TRBD1 as a possible D gene (6 bases). Germline V gene data show CDR1 as MGHRA and CDR2 as YSYEKL. The V gene lost 2 bases and the J gene lost 1 base, with 8 bases spanning the gap. This CDR3 is 14 amino acids long. The CDR3 here is CASSQRGGNTEAFF. The CDR3 DNA is TGCGCCAGCAGCCAAAGGGGGGGGAACACTGAAGCTTTCTTT.